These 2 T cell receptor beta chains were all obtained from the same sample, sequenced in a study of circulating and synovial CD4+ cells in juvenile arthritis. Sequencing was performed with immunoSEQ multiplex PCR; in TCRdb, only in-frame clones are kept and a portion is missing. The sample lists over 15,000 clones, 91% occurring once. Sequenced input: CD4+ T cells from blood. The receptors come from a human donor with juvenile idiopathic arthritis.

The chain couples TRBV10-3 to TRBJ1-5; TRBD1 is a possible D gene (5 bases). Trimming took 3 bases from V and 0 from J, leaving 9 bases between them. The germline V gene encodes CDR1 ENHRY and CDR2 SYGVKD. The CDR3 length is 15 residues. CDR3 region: CAISDQTDSNQPQHF. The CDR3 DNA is TGTGCCATCAGTGATCAGACAGATAGCAATCAGCCCCAGCATTTT.

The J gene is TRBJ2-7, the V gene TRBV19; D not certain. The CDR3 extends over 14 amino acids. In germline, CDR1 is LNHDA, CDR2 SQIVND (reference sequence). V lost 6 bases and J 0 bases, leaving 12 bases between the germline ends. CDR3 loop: CASRPRRSSYEQYF. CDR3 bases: TGTGCCAGTAGGCCACGACGGAGCTCCTACGAGCAGTACTTC.